The 32 T cell receptor beta chains reported below all come from one sample, sequenced in a study of cytomegalovirus exposure and HLA in healthy donors. Method: immunoSEQ multiplex PCR; TCRdb's copy keeps in-frame clones and lacks some. Among around 240,000 clones, around 87% were seen once, and the ten largest hold approximately 0.34%. The sequencing input was PBMCs. These receptors all come from a woman aged 18-29 years in good health and CMV-seronegative.

This clone showed up just once. The chain is built from TRBV10-3 and TRBJ1-1, with D unclear. This CDR3 has 13 residues. The germline gives CDR1 ENHRY, CDR2 SYGVKD. V was pared by 10 bases and J by 3 bases, with 15 bases between. The chain's CDR3 is CANQREEDTEAFF. DNA of the CDR3: TGTGCCAACCAGAGAGAGGAGGACACTGAAGCTTTCTTT.

The V gene is TRBV27, the J gene TRBJ2-1; the D gene is possibly TRBD1 (6 bases). The CDR3 runs to 16 residues. V dropped 6 bases and J dropped 0 bases, with 15 bases sitting between them. Looked up from germline, CDR1 is MNHEY and CDR2 is SMNVEV (reference sequence). Here the CDR3 reads CASRSTGYGSYNEQFF. For the CDR3, the DNA is TGTGCCAGCAGATCGACAGGATATGGCTCCTACAATGAGCAGTTCTTC.

The chain uses TRBV19 and TRBJ1-1, with 10 bases lining up with TRBD1. The CDR3 runs 17 residues. The V segment lost 9 bases and the J segment 2 bases; nucleotides outside the gene matches: 15. CDR1 and CDR2 (germline): LNHDA, SQIVND (reference sequence). The CDR3 bases are TGTGCCAGAGCACGCCGGGACAGGGGAGAGCTAAACACTGAAGCTTTCTTT. Protein: CARARRDRGELNTEAFF.

The CDR3 DNA is TGTGCCATCGGCCGGGGGAAGGATGAGCAGTTCTTC. Translating gives CAIGRGKDEQFF. The chain links TRBV10-3 to TRBJ2-1; D might be TRBD2 (6 bases). Germline CDR1 ENHRY, CDR2 SYGVKD. This CDR3 is built from 12 residues. Trimming took 8 bases from V and 8 from J, leaving 13 bases between them.

The chain uses TRBV7-8 and TRBJ2-7; tentatively, D is TRBD1 (8 bases). Germline V gives CDR1 SGHVS, CDR2 FQNEAQ. Trimming shortened V by 5 bases and J by 2 bases, and 13 bases separated the two germline ends. The CDR3 is made up of 14 amino acids. CDR3 in amino acids: CASSQQGGPYEQYF. DNA for the CDR3: TGTGCCAGCAGCCAACAGGGGGGGCCCTACGAGCAGTACTTC.

This rearrangement joins TRBV30 to TRBJ1-4; 9 bases map to TRBD1. From germline, CDR1 is GTSNPN and CDR2 SVGIG (reference sequence). The V gene end was trimmed by 3 bases and the J gene end by 5 bases; junction bases not matched to a gene: 13. The CDR3 runs 17 residues. Here the CDR3 reads CAWRDRQGGDRNEKLFF. The CDR3, as DNA: TGTGCCTGGAGAGACCGACAGGGGGGAGACCGAAATGAAAAACTGTTTTTT.

V and J are TRBV4-1 and TRBJ1-3, with D hard to call. The CDR3 contains 15 residues. The germline V gene has CDR1 MGHRA and CDR2 YSYEKL. The V and J ends lost 4 bases and 1 base respectively, with 11 bases between them. In nucleotides, the CDR3 is TGCGCCAGCAGCCCGAACTGGGCTTCTGGAAACACCATATATTTT. This encodes CASSPNWASGNTIYF.

The genes are TRBV4-1 and TRBJ2-1, with D possibly matching TRBD1 (6 bases). Deletions cut 0 bases from V and 0 bases from J, with 12 bases between. Germline V gene data show CDR1 as MGHRA and CDR2 as YSYEKL. This CDR3 comprises 17 residues. The CDR3: CASSQDVQGVSYNEQFF. For the CDR3, the DNA is TGCGCCAGCAGCCAAGATGTACAGGGTGTCTCCTACAATGAGCAGTTCTTC.

The chain couples TRBV18 to TRBJ1-2; possibly TRBD1 for D (6 bases). The CDR3 extends over 15 amino acids. Per germline, CDR1 KGHSH and CDR2 LQKENI. Trimming stripped 3 bases from V and 3 bases from J, with 14 bases between. The CDR3 DNA reads as TGTGCCAGCTCACCCCTAGGAGAGGGGGACTATGGCTACACCTTC. Encoded protein: CASSPLGEGDYGYTF.

With regard to this clone: The same CDR3 also results from other DNA sequences found in this sample. The J gene is TRBJ1-6, the V gene TRBV6-5; 8 bases fit TRBD1. V gave up 6 bases and J gave up 9 bases; unmatched junction bases: 7. The CDR3 loop spans 14 amino acids. The germline V gene has CDR1 MNHEY and CDR2 SVGAGI. The CDR3 here is CASSDRDRGSPLHF. The DNA for the CDR3 is TGTGCCAGCAGCGACCGAGACAGGGGTTCACCCCTCCACTTT.

The chain employs TRBV28 and TRBJ1-6, with 8 nucleotides matching TRBD1. The CDR3 is 15 residues long. With V trimmed by 5 bases and J by 7 bases, 7 bases remained unmatched. Germline V gene sequence: CDR1 MDHEN, CDR2 SYDVKM. The CDR3 region is CASSLTGGENSPLHF. The CDR3, as DNA: TGTGCCAGCAGTCTCACAGGGGGAGAGAATTCACCCCTCCACTTT.

J is TRBJ1-5 and V is TRBV4-1, with D possibly TRBD1 on 5 matching bases. There are 16 residues in the CDR3. Germline lookup yields CDR1 MGHRA and CDR2 YSYEKL. Between the trimmed V and J ends, which lost 3 bases and 0 bases, there was a span of 12 bases. CDR3 sequence (DNA): TGCGCCAGCAGCCATGAGGCGGGGGGTAGCAATCAGCCCCAGCATTTT. Encoded protein: CASSHEAGGSNQPQHF.

The chain joins TRBV7-2 to TRBJ2-3; 10 bases fit TRBD2. V shed 1 base and J 8 bases; nucleotides not matched to a gene: 3. This CDR3 has 14 residues. Germline V gene lookup returns CDR1 SGHTA and CDR2 FQGNSA. CDR3 loop: CASSLDSGGSTQYF. The CDR3 DNA reads as TGTGCCAGCAGCTTAGATAGCGGGGGGAGTACGCAGTATTTT.

The J gene is TRBJ1-2, the V gene TRBV5-4; tentative D call: TRBD1 (6 bases). The germline V and J ends were trimmed by 5 bases and 2 bases, with 10 bases remaining between them. Germline V gene sequence: CDR1 SGHNT, CDR2 YYREEE (reference sequence). The CDR3 is 13 residues long. The CDR3 bases are TGTGCCAGCAGGAAGACAGGAAACTATGGCTACACCTTC. Translated: CASRKTGNYGYTF.

This chain joins TRBV7-6 and TRBJ2-2; D perhaps matches TRBD2 (5 bases). V dropped 0 bases and J dropped 4 bases, with 9 bases sitting between them. The V gene's germline CDR1 is SGHVS and CDR2 FNYEAQ. CDR3 length: 15 amino acids. The CDR3 is CASSLAEGSTGELFF. The CDR3 DNA sequence: TGTGCCAGCAGCTTAGCGGAAGGGAGCACCGGGGAGCTGTTTTTT.

The V gene is TRBV9, the J gene TRBJ2-3, with TRBD2 matching over 7 bases. V gave up 0 bases and J gave up 6 bases; unmatched junction bases: 4. The CDR3 contains 14 residues. The germline V gene has CDR1 SGDLS and CDR2 YYNGEE. This CDR3 is CASSVGYGGDTQYF. The CDR3, as DNA: TGTGCCAGCAGCGTAGGGTACGGGGGGGATACGCAGTATTTT.

V and J are TRBV7-3 and TRBJ2-7, with 7 bases fitting TRBD2. CDR3 length: 14 residues. V trimming: 2 bases; J trimming: 7 bases; junction bases outside the gene matches: 8. Per germline, CDR1 SGHTA and CDR2 FQGTGA. This chain's CDR3 is CASSLWGGETEQYF. DNA of the CDR3: TGTGCCAGCAGCTTATGGGGGGGAGAGACGGAGCAGTACTTC. Supplemented by reference TRBV7-3 and TRBJ2-7, the full variable domain reads GAGVSQTPSNKVTEKGKYVELRCDPISGHTALYWYRQSLGQGPEFLIYFQGTGAADDSGLPNDRFFAVRPEGSVSTLKIQRTERGDSAVYLCASSLWGGETEQYFGPGTRLTVT.

J is TRBJ1-6 and V is TRBV13; D unresolved. Germline V gives CDR1 PRHDT, CDR2 FYEKMQ (reference sequence). The CDR3 has 14 residues. V lost 0 bases and J lost 7, with 7 bases in between. The CDR3 bases are TGTGCCAGCAGCTTAGGGGCAGAAAATTCACCCCTCCACTTT. It codes for CASSLGAENSPLHF.

The rearrangement joins TRBV10-1 to TRBJ2-1; 11 positions match TRBD2. The CDR3 consists of 14 residues. Germline V gene sequence: CDR1 WNHNN, CDR2 SYGVQD (reference sequence). J lost 7 bases, V lost 6 bases, and 5 bases had no gene match. The CDR3: CASRLLAGVNEQFF. The DNA for the CDR3 is TGCGCCAGCAGGCTACTAGCGGGGGTAAATGAGCAGTTCTTC.

The V gene is TRBV18, the J gene TRBJ1-1; D is possibly TRBD1 (6 bases). CDR3 length equals 14 residues. Germline CDR1 is KGHSH and CDR2 is LQKENI. Trimming removed 5 bases from V and 3 bases from J, with 13 bases in between. CDR3 nucleotide sequence: TGTGCCAGCTCAACCTCGTCAGGGGACACTGAAGCTTTCTTT. It yields the protein CASSTSSGDTEAFF. Complete variable domain (other parts from reference TRBV18 and TRBJ1-1): NAGVMQNPRHLVRRRGQEARLRCSPMKGHSHVYWYRQLPEEGLKFMVYLQKENIIDESGMPKERFSAEFPKEGPSILRIQQVVRGDSAAYFCASSTSSGDTEAFFGQGTRLTVV.

CDR3 amino acids: CASGILGNKDEQYV. For the CDR3, the DNA is TGTGCCAGCGGAATACTAGGGAACAAAGACGAGCAGTACGTC. The chain employs TRBV5-4 and TRBJ2-7; D may be TRBD2 (5 bases). Germline assignment: CDR1 SGHNT and CDR2 YYREEE (reference sequence). The CDR3 consists of 14 residues. V was trimmed by 7 bases and J by 5 bases, leaving 19 bases between them.

This chain joins TRBV5-1 and TRBJ2-3, with a tentative D call TRBD1 (5 bases). Trimming took 1 base from V and 6 from J, leaving 15 bases between them. The CDR3 sequence is 15 residues long. Germline V gives CDR1 SGHRS, CDR2 YFSETQ. CDR3 sequence (DNA): TGCGCCAGCAGCTTGCTTGCTCGTTCAGGGGATACGCAGTATTTT. Its protein product is CASSLLARSGDTQYF.

The table lists this clone with a count of one. The chain links TRBV5-1 to TRBJ2-7; possible D gene TRBD2, 5 bases. Germline CDR1 reads SGHRS; CDR2 reads YFSETQ. The CDR3 has 13 amino acids. V lost 0 bases and J 5 bases, leaving 9 bases between the germline ends. CDR3 DNA: TGCGCCAGCAGCTTGGCTGAGGGAAACGAGCAGTACTTC. Translation gives CASSLAEGNEQYF. The variable domain in full, with the rest retrieved from reference TRBV5-1 and TRBJ2-7, is KAGVTQTPRYLIKTRGQQVTLSCSPISGHRSVSWYQQTPGQGLQFLFEYFSETQRNKGNFPGRFSGRQFSNSRSEMNVSTLELGDSALYLCASSLAEGNEQYFGPGTRLTVT.

A single count supports this clone. The chain employs TRBV6-1 and TRBJ1-2; D is possibly TRBD1 (6 bases). The CDR3 runs to 13 residues. Deletions cut 6 bases from V and 5 bases from J, with 13 bases between. Germline V gives CDR1 MNHNS, CDR2 SASEGT. Here the CDR3 reads CASRTGLGYGYTF. Written as DNA, the CDR3 is TGTGCCAGCAGGACAGGCCTAGGGTATGGCTACACCTTC.

The V and J genes are TRBV7-9 and TRBJ1-5; the D gene is possibly TRBD1 (5 bases). The CDR3 length is 17 residues. Trimming shortened V by 2 bases and J by 4 bases, and 18 bases separated the two germline ends. Germline assignment: CDR1 SEHNR and CDR2 FQNEAQ (reference sequence). The DNA of the CDR3 is TGTGCCAGCAGCTTAAGCCCCCGCGGAGGGGTGAATCAGCCCCAGCATTTT. It codes for CASSLSPRGGVNQPQHF.

This clone was picked up a small number of times. This chain connects TRBV7-2 to TRBJ1-6, with a weak D call TRBD1 (5 bases). Per the germline V gene, CDR1 is SGHTA and CDR2 is FQGNSA. Deletions cut 0 bases from V and 11 bases from J, with 14 bases between. The CDR3 has 15 amino acids. The CDR3 protein is CASSLAAGGGPPLHF. The CDR3 nucleotides are TGTGCCAGCAGCTTAGCGGCCGGGGGAGGCCCACCCCTCCACTTT.

The chain couples TRBV25-1 to TRBJ1-1; D ambiguous. The CDR3 has 13 residues. V gave up 4 bases and J gave up 5 bases, with 11 bases separating them. Germline loops: CDR1 MGHDK, CDR2 SYGVNS. CDR3 amino acids: CASSVQDYTEAFF. The CDR3 bases are TGTGCCAGCAGTGTTCAGGATTATACTGAAGCTTTCTTT.

The chain carries TRBV10-1 and TRBJ2-2; 9 positions agree with TRBD2. The junction had 13 bases not matched to a gene; V was cut back by 2 bases and J by 9 bases. The V gene's germline CDR1 is WNHNN and CDR2 SYGVQD (reference sequence). This CDR3 contains 17 residues. Here the CDR3 reads CASSEIPGGGASRELFF. The CDR3 region has the DNA TGCGCCAGCAGTGAGATTCCCGGCGGGGGGGCTTCGCGGGAGCTGTTTTTT.

This chain connects TRBV11-2 to TRBJ1-4; D uncertain. This CDR3 has 14 residues. The ends were cut back, 4 bases at V and 0 bases at J, with 6 bases in the middle. Germline CDR1 and CDR2: SGHAT and FQNNGV. The DNA of the CDR3 is TGTGCCAGCAGCTACAGACCAACTAATGAAAAACTGTTTTTT. Amino acids: CASSYRPTNEKLFF.

This clone has just a few counts. The rearrangement uses TRBV7-2 and TRBJ1-4, with no clear D. CDR1 and CDR2 from the germline V gene are SGHTA and FQGNSA. V dropped 3 bases and J dropped 8 bases, with 10 bases sitting between them. The CDR3 has 13 amino acids. This chain's CDR3 is CASSFSAGEKLFF. DNA for the CDR3: TGTGCCAGCAGCTTTTCGGCAGGCGAAAAACTGTTTTTT.

This rearrangement joins TRBV28 to TRBJ1-6, with 9 positions matching TRBD1. The trim removed 6 bases at V and 7 bases at J, leaving 4 bases unmatched. The CDR3 totals 14 residues. CDR1 is MDHEN and CDR2 is SYDVKM in the germline V gene. CDR3 in amino acids: CASSSGQGNSPLHF. The DNA of the CDR3 is TGTGCCAGCAGCAGCGGACAGGGGAATTCACCCCTCCACTTT.

The V gene is TRBV11-1, the J gene TRBJ2-7; TRBD2 might be the D (6 bases). Trimming cost V 4 bases and J 2 bases, with 15 bases left between them. The CDR3 sequence is 15 residues long. Germline V lookup: CDR1 SGHAT, CDR2 FQDESV (reference sequence). The CDR3 DNA sequence: TGTGCCAGCAGCTCCCCCTTAGCGGCAACCTACGAGCAGTACTTC. Amino acid sequence: CASSSPLAATYEQYF.